This T cell receptor beta chain was sequenced for a study of shared clonotypes between healthy human individuals. Study observations and caveats: The study sampled only blood, and tissue repertoires likely differ.

Points on this clone: Its target is not known.

Germline lookup yields CDR1 SGHAT and CDR2 FQNNGV. The ends were cut back, 0 bases at V and 7 bases at J, with 13 bases in the middle. The CDR3 spans 15 residues. Deep level was the assay's run setting. Profiled with immunoSEQ multiplex PCR; TCRdb holds only in-frame clones, not every one. The sample has around 2.1 million clones; 90% to 97% are singletons. This rearrangement joins TRBV11-2 to TRBJ1-5, with a possible D match to TRBD1 (6 bases). Sequencing input: naive CD4+ T cells sorted from blood. Subset: CD45RA+ positively selected. The sequence was obtained from a man younger than 35 in good health. The CDR3 loop is CASSLDPGAGQPQHF. The CDR3 nucleotides are TGTGCCAGCAGCTTAGATCCGGGGGCGGGACAGCCCCAGCATTTT.